Presented here are 5 T cell receptor beta chains from one specimen sequenced in a study of cytomegalovirus exposure and HLA in healthy donors. Primers included in the PCR were 60 Vbeta and 13 Jbeta primers. Generated by immunoSEQ multiplex PCR, the TCRdb table keeps only in-frame clones and is missing some. Found here are 150,000 or so clones, 70% of them singletons; the top ten hold 4.7%. Material for sequencing was PBMCs. Every receptor here comes from a man aged 18 to 29 in good health and CMV-seropositive.

This rearrangement joins TRBV7-2 to TRBJ1-5, with D possibly TRBD1 on 6 matching bases. Germline V gives CDR1 SGHTA, CDR2 FQGNSA. This CDR3 region has 13 residues. V lost 11 bases, J lost 1 base, and 12 bases lay in between. For the CDR3, the DNA is TGTGCCGAGGGGGAATTGAGCAATCAGCCCCAGCATTTT. This translates into CAEGELSNQPQHF. The entire variable domain, with the rest obtained from reference TRBV7-2 and TRBJ1-5, is as follows: GAGVSQSPSNKVTEKGKDVELRCDPISGHTALYWYRQSLGQGLEFLIYFQGNSAPDKSGLPSDRFSAERTGGSVSTLTIQRTQQEDSAVYLCAEGELSNQPQHFGDGTRLSIL.

Notes on this clone: In this CDR3 the conserved last residue, phenylalanine or tryptophan, is missing, so a read error is likely. The DNA is omitted, as the CDR3 cannot be located on it reliably, and the CDR3 follows TCRdb's listing. The gene calls are TRBV27 and TRBJ2-3; the DNA was not compared with TRBD2, the D call given in the table. Germline V CDR1 and CDR2: MNHEY, SMNVEV (reference sequence). The CDR3 is made up of 14 amino acids, end residues included. The CDR3 sequence: CASSASLAGTRPGS.

The chain has TRBV18 and TRBJ1-1; D uncertain. Germline CDR1 is KGHSH and CDR2 is LQKENI. CDR3 length: 14 residues. V dropped 3 bases and J dropped 11 bases, with 19 bases sitting between them. CDR3 nucleotides: TGTGCCAGCTCACCCACCGGGTCTAATGAGGGTGCTTTCTTT. Protein: CASSPTGSNEGAFF.

This chain links TRBV4-2 with TRBJ1-3; D not resolved. Germline V gene lookup returns CDR1 LGHNA and CDR2 YNFKEQ. The V end lost 1 base, the J end lost 0 bases, and 10 bases lay between the germline ends. This CDR3 is built from 16 residues. The CDR3 loop is CASSQVRVSSGNTIYF. The CDR3 nucleotides read TGTGCCAGCAGCCAAGTGAGGGTATCCTCTGGAAACACCATATATTTT.

This rearrangement joins TRBV7-8 to TRBJ1-2, with TRBD1 matching 8 bases. Per germline, CDR1 SGHVS and CDR2 FQNEAQ. V was pared by 0 bases and J by 5 bases, with 5 bases of the junction left unmatched. This CDR3 spans 15 amino acids. The DNA for the CDR3 is TGTGCCAGCAGCTTAGCGGACAGGGCCTCATATGGCTACACCTTC. Translation: CASSLADRASYGYTF.